This TCR beta chain was sequenced during a study of human thymus T cells. Notes on the study in general: Related research reported highly overlapping thymic repertoires among unrelated individuals. Both thymic and peripheral blood repertoires showed apparently biased V and J usage.

Surgeons resected thymus tissue during corrective heart surgery. Donors consisted of healthy Finnish infants (having corrective surgery for congenital heart defects). On this clone: Its antigen is currently unknown.

The CDR3 covers 18 residues. V was pared by 2 bases and J by 2 bases, with 10 bases of the junction left unmatched. Germline V gives CDR1 WNHNN, CDR2 SYGVQD (reference sequence). The data were produced by immunoSEQ multiplex PCR, yet TCRdb's version contains in-frame clones alone and is incomplete. The data hold tens of thousands of clones, with 90% to 98% observed a single time. This chain joins TRBV10-1 and TRBJ2-2; TRBD2 aligns across 8 bases. The receptor comes from a boy in the first two years of life with a congenital heart defect but otherwise immunologically healthy. Sequencing input: thymus tissue. The DNA of the CDR3 is TGCGCCAGCAGTGAGGAAGGGCGGGAGGCCTCAAACACCGGGGAGCTGTTTTTT. Encoded protein: CASSEEGREASNTGELFF.